This TCR beta chain was retrieved from a study of shared clonotypes between healthy human individuals. The repertoire was sequenced with immunoSEQ multiplex PCR; TCRdb's copy has only in-frame clones and lacks some. The data hold roughly 850,000 clones, with around 96% observed a single time. Naive CD8 isolation took CD45RO-negative cells positively selected for CCR7 and excluded terminally differentiated effector memory CD45RA+ cells. Notes on this clone: One junction end disagrees with the germline gene, perhaps due to a read error.

The V gene's germline CDR1 is MNHEY and CDR2 SVGAGI. The CDR3 loop spans 14 amino acids. The material sequenced was naive CD8+ T cells sorted from blood. The clonotype was recovered from a man aged 30-40 years in good health. The chain uses TRBV6-5 and TRBJ2-5; no definite D call. The CDR3 DNA is TGTGCCAGCAGTCTCGGGTCCAGTCAAGGGACCCAGTACTTC. Translation: CASSLGSSQGTQYF.